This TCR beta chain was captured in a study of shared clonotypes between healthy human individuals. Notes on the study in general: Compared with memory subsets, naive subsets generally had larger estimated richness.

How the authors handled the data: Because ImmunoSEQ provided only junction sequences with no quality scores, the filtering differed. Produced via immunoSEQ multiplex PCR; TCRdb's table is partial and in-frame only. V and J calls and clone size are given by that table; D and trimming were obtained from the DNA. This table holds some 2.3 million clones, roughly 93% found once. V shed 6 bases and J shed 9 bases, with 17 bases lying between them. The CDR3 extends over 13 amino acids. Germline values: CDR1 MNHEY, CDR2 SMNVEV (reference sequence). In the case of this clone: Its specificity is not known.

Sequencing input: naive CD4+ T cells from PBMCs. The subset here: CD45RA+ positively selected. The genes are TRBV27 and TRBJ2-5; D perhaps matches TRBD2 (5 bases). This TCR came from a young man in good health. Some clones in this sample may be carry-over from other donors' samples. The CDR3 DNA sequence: TGTGCCAGCAGGAGAGGGAACGAATTGGCCCAGTACTTC. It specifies CASRRGNELAQYF.